These T cell receptor beta chains were read from a single sample in a study of blood T cell repertoires in COVID-19. Generated by immunoSEQ multiplex PCR, the TCRdb table keeps only in-frame clones and is missing some. The repertoire holds fewer than 350,000 clones, around 86% seen once, with around 9% in the top ten. The sample comprised peripheral blood. The origin of the receptors is a middle-aged man with active or convalescent COVID-19. The CDR3 runs from the conserved cysteine through the conserved F or W. A D gene is named only where the DNA matches it firmly. Clone size, where shown, is once, few, many, or a class for clones that have expanded.

size,J,V,D,DNA,CDR3
once,TRBJ2-7,TRBV3-1/TRBV3-2,NA,TGTGCCAGCAGACTAACAGGGAAGGGAACCTACGAGCAGTACTTC,CASRLTGKGTYEQYF
NA,TRBJ2-1,TRBV11-3,NA,TGTGCCAGCAGATCTTCGAGGCGGAACTCCTACAATGAGCAGTTCTTC,CASRSSRRNSYNEQFF
NA,TRBJ1-4,TRBV13,NA,TGTGCCAGCAGTCAGAGGTCGGACTTAGGGGAAAAACTGTTTTTT,CASSQRSDLGEKLFF
NA,TRBJ1-2,TRBV19,TRBD1,TGTGCCAGTAGTGCATCCGGGACAGGGGCTTACTATGGCTACACCTTC,CASSASGTGAYYGYTF
NA,TRBJ2-5,TRBV28,NA,TGTGCCAGCAACGGTTCTGGAGAGACCCAGTACTTC,CASNGSGETQYF
NA,TRBJ2-7,TRBV6-1,TRBD1,TGTGCCAGCAGTGATACGACGGGACAGGCCTACGAGCAGTACTTC,CASSDTTGQAYEQYF
NA,TRBJ1-1,TRBV5-6,NA,TGTGCCAGCAGCTTGGTGGGACTGACTGAAGCTTTCTTT,CASSLVGLTEAFF
NA,TRBJ1-3,TRBV2,NA,TGTGCCAGCAGGGGCAGGGGCTCTGGAAACACCATATATTTT,CASRGRGSGNTIYF
NA,TRBJ2-1,TRBV5-1,NA,TGCGCCAGCAGCTTGGTAGGGGCGCAGAATGAGCAGTTCTTC,CASSLVGAQNEQFF
NA,TRBJ2-3,TRBV5-6,TRBD1,TGTGCCAGCAGCTTCGGCCAGGGGGCAGATACGCAGTATTTT,CASSFGQGADTQYF
once,TRBJ1-6,TRBV28,NA,TGTGCCAGCAGTTCCCTCAGCTGGAGGAATTCACCCCTCCACTTT,CASSSLSWRNSPLHF
NA,TRBJ1-1,TRBV7-2,NA,TGTGCCAGCAGAACAGGCAGGGCGAACACTGAAGCTTTCTTT,CASRTGRANTEAFF
once,TRBJ2-1,TRBV30,NA,TGTGCCTGGGGAACAGGCTTCAATGAGCAGTTCTTC,CAWGTGFNEQFF
NA,TRBJ1-5,TRBV27,NA,TGTGCCAGCAGGGAAGCGGGCAGCAATCAGCCCCAGCATTTT,CASREAGSNQPQHF
NA,TRBJ2-7,TRBV21-1,NA,TGTGCCACCCTGGGAGGAAACGAGCAGTACTTC,CATLGGNEQYF
NA,TRBJ2-1,TRBV7-3,NA,TGTGCCAGCAGCTTACCCCCTAATGAGCAGTTCTTC,CASSLPPNEQFF
NA,TRBJ2-2,TRBV5-6,NA,TGTGCCAGCAGCTTCCCTAACACCGGGGAGCTGTTTTTT,CASSFPNTGELFF
once,TRBJ2-3,TRBV7-2,TRBD2,TGTGCCAGCAGCGCCCCTAGCGGGAGAATTAAAGATACGCAGTATTTT,CASSAPSGRIKDTQYF
NA,TRBJ1-3,TRBV7-2,NA,TGTGCCAGCAGCTTAGAGATGGGCAGATCGGCCATATATTTT,CASSLEMGRSAIYF
once,TRBJ1-2,TRBV19,NA,TGTGCCAGTACCCAGACCCCCCAGGGCTATGGCTACACCTTC,CASTQTPQGYGYTF
NA,TRBJ2-2,TRBV3-1/TRBV3-2,TRBD1,TGTGCCAGCAGCCAAGAGGGACAGGGGAACACCGGGGAGCTGTTTTTT,CASSQEGQGNTGELFF
NA,TRBJ1-3,TRBV24-1,NA,TGTGCCACCAGTGACCCCGGTTCCTCTGGAAACACCATATATTTT,CATSDPGSSGNTIYF
NA,TRBJ1-3,TRBV10-3,NA,TGTGCCATCAGGAGGGGAGGAGATGGAAACACCATATATTTT,CAIRRGGDGNTIYF
NA,TRBJ2-7,TRBV10-1,NA,TGCGCCAGCAGTGAGAAAGGGGCCCAATCCTACGAGCAGTACTTC,CASSEKGAQSYEQYF
NA,TRBJ1-4,TRBV29-1,NA,TGCAGCGTTGGAGGAGATGAAAAACTGTTTTTT,CSVGGDEKLFF
once,TRBJ2-5,TRBV2,TRBD2,TGTGCCAGCGGCGGGACTAGCGGGGGGACCCAGTACTTC,CASGGTSGGTQYF
NA,TRBJ2-2,TRBV9,TRBD2,TGTGCCAGCAGCCACCGGACTAGCGGGGTAGGCGGGGAGCTGTTTTTT,CASSHRTSGVGGELFF
NA,TRBJ1-2,TRBV6-1,NA,TGTGCCAGCAGTGACGAGACAGATCGACGGCGCTACACCTTC,CASSDETDRRRYTF
NA,TRBJ2-6,TRBV27,NA,TGTGCCAGCAGGAGCTCTGGGGCCAACGTCCTGACTTTC,CASRSSGANVLTF
NA,TRBJ1-4,TRBV29-1,TRBD1,TGCAGCGTCCGACAGGGACAACTGTTTTTT,CSVRQGQLFF
NA,TRBJ2-2,TRBV3-1/TRBV3-2,NA,TGTGCCAGCAGAAAAAATCCCGGCGGGGAGCTGTTTTTT,CASRKNPGGELFF
NA,TRBJ2-7,TRBV6-6,NA,TGTGCCAGCAAAAGGGAGGACCGAACCTACGAGCAGTACTTC,CASKREDRTYEQYF
NA,TRBJ1-2,TRBV5-1,TRBD1,TGCGCCAGCAGCTTAGGACAGGGTGGTCTCGGCTACACCTTC,CASSLGQGGLGYTF
NA,TRBJ2-3,TRBV27,TRBD2,TGTGCCAGCAGCCCCGGGACTAGAGAAGATACGCAGTATTTT,CASSPGTREDTQYF
NA,TRBJ1-2,TRBV6-6,NA,TGTGCCAGCACCGCTTCAGATTCCTATGGCTACACCTTC,CASTASDSYGYTF
few,TRBJ2-4,TRBV11-3,NA,TGTGCCAGCAGCTTAGGACCGGGAGCCAAAAACATTCAGTACTTC,CASSLGPGAKNIQYF
NA,TRBJ2-2,TRBV9,NA,TGTGCCAGCAGCGCCTCACCGGGACACGGAAACCATACGAACACCGGGGAGCTGTTTTTT,CASSASPGHGNHTNTGELFF
NA,TRBJ2-1,TRBV7-9,TRBD2,TGTGCCAGCAGCACATTAGCGGGCGGGTACAATGAGCAGTTCTTC,CASSTLAGGYNEQFF
NA,TRBJ1-3,TRBV21-1,NA,TGTGCCAGCAGCACTGGACAGGGGGCTGGAAACACCATATATTTT,CASSTGQGAGNTIYF
NA,TRBJ2-1,TRBV21-1,NA,TGTGCCAGCAGCAAATGGTCACTAGCGGGATGGTATGAGCAGTTCTTC,CASSKWSLAGWYEQFF
NA,TRBJ1-6,TRBV19,TRBD1,TGTGCCAGTAGCTTAGGGACAGATAATTCACCCCTCCACTTT,CASSLGTDNSPLHF
NA,TRBJ2-1,TRBV27,NA,TGTGCCACCGCGACTCAGGGGGGTGCCTACAATGAGCAGTTCTTC,CATATQGGAYNEQFF
NA,TRBJ1-5,TRBV27,NA,TGTGCCAGCAGTTCAGAGGGGGTCTATCAGCCCCAGCATTTT,CASSSEGVYQPQHF
NA,TRBJ1-2,TRBV6-1,NA,TGTGCCAGCAGTGAAACTGAGGGATACAGCTATGGCTACACCTTC,CASSETEGYSYGYTF
NA,TRBJ2-1,TRBV15,TRBD2,TGTGCCACCAGCAGAGCGGGACTAAACAATGAGCAGTTCTTC,CATSRAGLNNEQFF
NA,TRBJ2-2,TRBV24-1,TRBD1,TGTGCCACCAGTGATTTTGGACAGGCCATCGCGAACACCGGGGAGCTGTTTTTT,CATSDFGQAIANTGELFF
few,TRBJ1-4,TRBV5-5,TRBD1,TGTGCCAGCAGCCCCGACAGGGGGCTTGAAAAACTGTTTTTT,CASSPDRGLEKLFF
NA,TRBJ2-3,TRBV6-1,NA,TGTGCCAGCAGCCGGACAGATACGCAGTATTTT,CASSRTDTQYF
few,TRBJ2-3,TRBV4-2,NA,TGTGCCAGCACCTCGTCTGGTACGGCGCAGTATTTT,CASTSSGTAQYF
NA,TRBJ2-1,TRBV7-2,TRBD1,TGTGCCAGCAGCTACGGACAGGGCTTTAGCAATGAGCAGTTCTTC,CASSYGQGFSNEQFF
few,TRBJ1-5,TRBV12-3/TRBV12-4,TRBD1,TGTGCCAGCACCCGGGGACAGCAGCCCCAGCATTTT,CASTRGQQPQHF
NA,TRBJ1-2,TRBV18,NA,TGTGCCAGCTCACTAGGGGCGCTGTCTGGCTACACCTTC,CASSLGALSGYTF
NA,TRBJ1-2,TRBV27,NA,TGTGCCAGCAGTCTCCCCGGCGGGTTGGGCGGCTACACCTTC,CASSLPGGLGGYTF
NA,TRBJ1-2,TRBV30,TRBD1,TGTGCCTGGAGTGTAATGGCAGGGGGCGGATATGGCTACACCTTC,CAWSVMAGGGYGYTF
NA,TRBJ2-1,TRBV27,NA,TGTGCCAGCAGCTGGGGGGGCCGAGCCACCTACAATGAGCAGTTCTTC,CASSWGGRATYNEQFF
once,TRBJ2-3,TRBV27,NA,TGTGCCAGCAGTTCTCCGGGACTCGTAGGGGATACGCAGTATTTT,CASSSPGLVGDTQYF
once,TRBJ2-1,TRBV13,TRBD1,TGTGCCAGCAGCACACTACAGGGGCCTTCCTACAATGAGCAGTTCTTC,CASSTLQGPSYNEQFF
NA,TRBJ1-3,TRBV6-5,NA,TGTGCCAGCAAAGCTGCTGGAAACACCATATATTTT,CASKAAGNTIYF
NA,TRBJ2-1,TRBV18,NA,TGTGCCAGCTCAGGCCGGGACTCCCCGGACAATGAGCAGTTCTTC,CASSGRDSPDNEQFF